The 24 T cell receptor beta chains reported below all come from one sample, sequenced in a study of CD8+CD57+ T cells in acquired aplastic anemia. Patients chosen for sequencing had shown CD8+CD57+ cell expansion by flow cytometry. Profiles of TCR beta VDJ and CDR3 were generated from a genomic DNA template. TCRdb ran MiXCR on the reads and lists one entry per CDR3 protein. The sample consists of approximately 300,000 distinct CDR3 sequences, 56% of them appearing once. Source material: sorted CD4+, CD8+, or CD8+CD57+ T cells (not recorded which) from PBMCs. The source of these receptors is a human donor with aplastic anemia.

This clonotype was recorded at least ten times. The CDR3 is CASSLGVRAEAFF. As DNA, the CDR3 is TGTGCCAGCAGCTTAGGGGTCCGGGCTGAAGCTTTCTTT. V and J are TRBV7-8 and TRBJ1-1, with D uncertain. This CDR3 has 13 residues. The germline gives CDR1 SGHVS, CDR2 FQNEAQ. The germline V and J ends were trimmed by 1 base and 6 bases, with 9 bases remaining between them.

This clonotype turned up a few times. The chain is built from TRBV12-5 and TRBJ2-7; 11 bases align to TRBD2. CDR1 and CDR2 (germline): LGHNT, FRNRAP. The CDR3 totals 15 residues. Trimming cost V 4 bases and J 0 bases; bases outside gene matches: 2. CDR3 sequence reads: CASGSGLAASYEQYF. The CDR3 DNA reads TGTGCTAGTGGTTCGGGACTAGCGGCCTCCTACGAGCAGTACTTC.

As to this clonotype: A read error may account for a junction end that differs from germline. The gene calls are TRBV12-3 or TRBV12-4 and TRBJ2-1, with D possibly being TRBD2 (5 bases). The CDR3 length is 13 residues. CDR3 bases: TGCGCCAGCAGGAGGACCGGAGACAATGAGCAGATCTTC. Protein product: CASRRTGDNEQIF.

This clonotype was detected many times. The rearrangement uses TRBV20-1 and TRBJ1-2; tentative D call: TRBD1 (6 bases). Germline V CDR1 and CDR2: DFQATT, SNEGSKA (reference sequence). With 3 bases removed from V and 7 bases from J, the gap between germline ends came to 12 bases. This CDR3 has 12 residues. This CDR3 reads CSASQGGGGYTF. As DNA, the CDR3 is TGCAGTGCTAGTCAAGGGGGGGGTGGCTACACCTTC.

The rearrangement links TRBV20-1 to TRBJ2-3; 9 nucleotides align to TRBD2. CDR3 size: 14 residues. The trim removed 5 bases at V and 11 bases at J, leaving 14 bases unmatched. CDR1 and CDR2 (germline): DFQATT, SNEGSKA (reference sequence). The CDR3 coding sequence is TGCAGTGCTCCGGGGCGGGGGGGCCGGGATGAGCAGTATTTT. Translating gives CSAPGRGGRDEQYF.

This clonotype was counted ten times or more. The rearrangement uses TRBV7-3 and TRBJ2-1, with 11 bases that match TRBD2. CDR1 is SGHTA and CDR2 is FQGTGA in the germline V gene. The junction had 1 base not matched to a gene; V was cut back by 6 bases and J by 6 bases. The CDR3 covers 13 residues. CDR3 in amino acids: CASRLAGANEQFF. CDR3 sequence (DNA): TGTGCCAGCAGACTAGCGGGAGCCAATGAGCAGTTCTTC.

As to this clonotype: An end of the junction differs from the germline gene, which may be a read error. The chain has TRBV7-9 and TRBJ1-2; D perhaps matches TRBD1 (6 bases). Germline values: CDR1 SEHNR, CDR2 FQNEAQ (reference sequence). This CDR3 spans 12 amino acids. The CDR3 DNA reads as TGCGCCAGCAGCTTACGGGGGCCGAGCTACACCTTC. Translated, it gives CASSLRGPSYTF.

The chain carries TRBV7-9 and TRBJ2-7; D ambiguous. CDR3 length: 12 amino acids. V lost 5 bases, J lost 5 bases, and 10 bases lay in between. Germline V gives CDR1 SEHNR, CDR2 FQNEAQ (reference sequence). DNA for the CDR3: TGTGCCAGCAGCCCTACCCTTGACGAGCAGTACTTC. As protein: CASSPTLDEQYF. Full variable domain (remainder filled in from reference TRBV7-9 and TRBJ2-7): DTGVSQNPRHKITKRGQNVTFRCDPISEHNRLYWYRQTLGQGPEFLTYFQNEAQLEKSRLLSDRFSAERPKGSFSTLEIQRTEQGDSAMYLCASSPTLDEQYFGPGTRLTVT.

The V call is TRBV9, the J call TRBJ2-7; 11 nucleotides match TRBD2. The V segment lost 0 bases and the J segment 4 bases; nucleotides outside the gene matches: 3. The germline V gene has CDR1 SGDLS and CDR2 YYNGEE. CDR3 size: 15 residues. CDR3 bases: TGTGCCAGCAGCGTAGATGGGACTAGCGGTTACGAGCAGTACTTC. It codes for CASSVDGTSGYEQYF.

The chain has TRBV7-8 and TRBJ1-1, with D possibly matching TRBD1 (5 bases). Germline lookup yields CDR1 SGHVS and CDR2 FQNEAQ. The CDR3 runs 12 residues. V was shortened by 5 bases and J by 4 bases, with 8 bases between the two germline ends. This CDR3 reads CASSLGLTEAFF. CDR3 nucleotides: TGTGCCAGCAGCCTGGGACTCACTGAAGCTTTCTTT.

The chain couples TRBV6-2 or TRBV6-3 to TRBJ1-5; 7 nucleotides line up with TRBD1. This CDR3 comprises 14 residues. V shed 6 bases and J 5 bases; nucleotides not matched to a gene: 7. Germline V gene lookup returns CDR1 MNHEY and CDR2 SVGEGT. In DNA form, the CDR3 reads TGTGCCAGCAGCCAACAGGGGTGGGATCAGCCCCAGCATTTT. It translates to CASSQQGWDQPQHF.

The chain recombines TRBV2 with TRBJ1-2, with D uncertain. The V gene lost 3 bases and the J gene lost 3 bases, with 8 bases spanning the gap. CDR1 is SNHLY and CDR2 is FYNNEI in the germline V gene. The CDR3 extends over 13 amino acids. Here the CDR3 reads CASSDTRHYGYTF. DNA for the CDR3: TGTGCCAGCAGTGATACCAGGCACTATGGCTACACCTTC.

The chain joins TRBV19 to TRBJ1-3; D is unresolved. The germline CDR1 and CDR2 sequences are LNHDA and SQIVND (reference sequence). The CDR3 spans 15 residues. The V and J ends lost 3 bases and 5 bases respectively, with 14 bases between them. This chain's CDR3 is CASSIVVRKRNTIYF. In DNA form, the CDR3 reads TGTGCCAGTAGTATCGTCGTCAGAAAGCGAAACACCATATATTTT.

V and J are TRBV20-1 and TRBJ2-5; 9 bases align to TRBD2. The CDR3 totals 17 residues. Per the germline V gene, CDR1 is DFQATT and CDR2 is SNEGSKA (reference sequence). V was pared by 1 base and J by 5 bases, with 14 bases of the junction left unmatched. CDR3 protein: CSARGLNEGLASETQYF. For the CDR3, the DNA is TGCAGTGCTAGAGGCTTAAATGAGGGACTAGCCAGCGAGACCCAGTACTTC.

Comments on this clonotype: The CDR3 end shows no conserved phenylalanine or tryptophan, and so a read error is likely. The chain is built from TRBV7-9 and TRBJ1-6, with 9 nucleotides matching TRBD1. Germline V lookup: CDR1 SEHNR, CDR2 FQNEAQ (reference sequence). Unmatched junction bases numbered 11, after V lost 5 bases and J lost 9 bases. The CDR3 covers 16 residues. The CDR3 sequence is CASSLVAGTGTSPLHL. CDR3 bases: TGTGCCAGCAGCCTAGTGGCCGGGACAGGGACTTCACCCCTCCACCTT.

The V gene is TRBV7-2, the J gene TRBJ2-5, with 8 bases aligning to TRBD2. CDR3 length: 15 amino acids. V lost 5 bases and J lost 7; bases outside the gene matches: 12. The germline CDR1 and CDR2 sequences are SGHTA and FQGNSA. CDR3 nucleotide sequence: TGTGCCAGCAGCCCCAGTGGGGTAGCGGGGACGACCCAGTACTTC. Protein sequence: CASSPSGVAGTTQYF.

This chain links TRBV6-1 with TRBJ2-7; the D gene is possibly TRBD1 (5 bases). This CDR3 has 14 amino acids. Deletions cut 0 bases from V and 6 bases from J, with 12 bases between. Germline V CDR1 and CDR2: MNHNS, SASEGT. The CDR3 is CASSEAGREGEQYF. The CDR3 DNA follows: TGTGCCAGCAGTGAAGCAGGCAGGGAAGGCGAGCAGTACTTC.

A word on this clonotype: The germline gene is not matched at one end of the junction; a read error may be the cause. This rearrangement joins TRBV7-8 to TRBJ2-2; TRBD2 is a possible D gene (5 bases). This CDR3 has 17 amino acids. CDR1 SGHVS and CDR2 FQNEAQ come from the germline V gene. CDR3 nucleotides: TGTGCCAGCAGCTTAGACGGAAGGGAGCGGAACGCCGGGAAGCTGTTTTTT. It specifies CASSLDGRERNAGKLFF. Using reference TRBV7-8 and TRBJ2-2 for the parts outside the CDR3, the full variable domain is GAGVSQSPRYKVAKRGQDVALRCDPISGHVSLFWYQQALGQGPEFLTYFQNEAQLDKSGLPSDRFFAERPEGSVSTLKIQRTQQEDSAVYLCASSLDGRERNAGKLFFGEGSRLTVL.

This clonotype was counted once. The CDR3 is CASSQGIVSGANVLTF. For the CDR3, the DNA is TGTGCCAGCAGCCAAGGGATTGTCTCTGGGGCCAACGTCCTGACTTTC. V and J are TRBV4-2 and TRBJ2-6, with unresolved D. Germline CDR1 is LGHNA and CDR2 is YNFKEQ. The V gene lost 1 base and the J gene lost 0 bases, with 7 bases spanning the gap. This CDR3 region has 16 residues.

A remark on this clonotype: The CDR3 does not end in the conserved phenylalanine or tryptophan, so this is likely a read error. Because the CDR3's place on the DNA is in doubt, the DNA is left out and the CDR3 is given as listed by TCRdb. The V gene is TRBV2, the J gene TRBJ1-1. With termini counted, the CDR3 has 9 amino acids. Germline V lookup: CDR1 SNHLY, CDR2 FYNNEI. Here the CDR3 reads CASSVAAYN.

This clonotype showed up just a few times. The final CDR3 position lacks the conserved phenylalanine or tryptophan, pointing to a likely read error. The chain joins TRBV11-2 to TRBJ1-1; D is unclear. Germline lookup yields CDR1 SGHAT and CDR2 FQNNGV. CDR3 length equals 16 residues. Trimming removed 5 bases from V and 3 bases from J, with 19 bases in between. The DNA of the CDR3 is TGTGCCAGCAGCCCGTTACGGGCAAAAGGAGACACTGAAGCTTTCCTT. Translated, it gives CASSPLRAKGDTEAFL.

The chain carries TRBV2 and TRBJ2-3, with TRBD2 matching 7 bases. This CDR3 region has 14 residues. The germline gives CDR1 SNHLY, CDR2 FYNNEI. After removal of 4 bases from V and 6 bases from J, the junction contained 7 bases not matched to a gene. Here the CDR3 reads CASSGEGRGDTQYF. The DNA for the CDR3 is TGTGCCAGCAGTGGGGAGGGAAGGGGTGATACGCAGTATTTT.

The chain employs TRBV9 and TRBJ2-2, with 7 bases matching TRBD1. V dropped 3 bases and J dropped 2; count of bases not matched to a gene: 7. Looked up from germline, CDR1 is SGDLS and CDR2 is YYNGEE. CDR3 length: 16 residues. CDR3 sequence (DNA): TGTGCCAGCAGCGGGCCGGGACAGAGCAACACCGGGGAGCTGTTTTTT. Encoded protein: CASSGPGQSNTGELFF.

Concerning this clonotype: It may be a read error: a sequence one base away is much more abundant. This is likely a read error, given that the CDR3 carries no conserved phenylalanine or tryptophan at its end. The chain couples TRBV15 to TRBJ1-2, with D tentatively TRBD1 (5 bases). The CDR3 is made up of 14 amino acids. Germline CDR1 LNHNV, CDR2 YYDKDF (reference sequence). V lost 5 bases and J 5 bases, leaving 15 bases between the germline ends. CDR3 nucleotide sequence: TGTGCCACCAGCCTGGACACTGGGCGATATGGCTACACCTCC. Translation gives CATSLDTGRYGYTS.